Only a few counts were recorded for the clone carrying this TCR beta chain. TCRdb used MiXCR to reprocess the 5' RACE reads, holding one entry per CDR3 protein. The data contain some 300,000 distinct CDR3 sequences, 20% to 25% of them singletons. These data originate in a study of T-cell memory formation after mild COVID-19. V lost 5 bases and J 5 bases, leaving 20 bases between the germline ends. CDR1 and CDR2 from the germline V gene are SGHRS and YFSETQ. The CDR3 spans 15 residues. Sequencing input: PBMCs or a T cell subset sorted from them (not recorded which). The chain employs TRBV5-1 and TRBJ2-7; a weak D match, TRBD1 (5 bases). The sequence was obtained from a man aged 18 to 29 who had mild COVID-19 (a few samples of this study predate the infection). Cell type and time point are not known. The CDR3 DNA is TGCGCCAGCAGGCGAAGACAGCTCCCTCGGGACGAGCAGTACGTC. It specifies CASRRRQLPRDEQYV.